The next 5 T cell receptor beta chains were all read from a single sample in a study of blood T cell repertoires in COVID-19. Generated by immunoSEQ multiplex PCR, the TCRdb table keeps only in-frame clones and is missing some. The sample gives 120,000 or so clones, around 82% of which show up once; about 5.4% is in the top ten. The sample comprised peripheral blood. These receptors originate from a man older than 75 with active or convalescent COVID-19.

This rearrangement joins TRBV11-2 to TRBJ2-7; 8 bases are a match to TRBD1. The CDR3 has 16 residues. Germline V CDR1 and CDR2: SGHAT, FQNNGV. The trim removed 4 bases at V and 3 bases at J, leaving 11 bases unmatched. The CDR3 DNA reads TGTGCCAGCAGCTCCCTTTGGGCAGGGGGCCGCTACGAGCAGTACTTC. Protein: CASSSLWAGGRYEQYF. The full variable domain, its missing parts supplied by reference TRBV11-2 and TRBJ2-7, is EAGVAQSPRYKIIEKRQSVAFWCNPISGHATLYWYQQILGQGPKLLIQFQNNGVVDDSQLPKDRFSAERLKGVDSTLKIQPAKLEDSAVYLCASSSLWAGGRYEQYFGPGTRLTVT.

V gene TRBV18 combines with J gene TRBJ2-3, with 8 bases lining up with TRBD1. The length of the CDR3 is 14 residues. J was trimmed by 5 bases and V by 3 bases; bases with no gene match: 4. From germline, CDR1 is KGHSH and CDR2 LQKENI. The CDR3 protein is CASSPGDRGDTQYF. For the CDR3, the DNA is TGTGCCAGCTCACCGGGCGACAGGGGAGATACGCAGTATTTT.

The chain couples TRBV7-9 to TRBJ1-2; TRBD1 might be the D (6 bases). CDR3 length: 14 amino acids. Deletions cut 5 bases from V and 2 bases from J, with 12 bases between. The V gene's germline CDR1 is SEHNR and CDR2 FQNEAQ (reference sequence). The CDR3 region is CASSLLGANYGYTF. CDR3 DNA: TGTGCCAGCAGCCTCCTGGGGGCAAACTATGGCTACACCTTC.

The V call is TRBV6-2 or TRBV6-3, the J call TRBJ1-1, with D unclear. Trimming took off 2 bases at V and 3 bases at J, with 7 bases between the two ends. The CDR3 totals 13 residues. CDR1 and CDR2 from the germline V gene are MNHEY and SVGEGT. The CDR3 region has the DNA TGTGCCAGCAGTTACAACCGGGACACTGAAGCTTTCTTT. This codes for CASSYNRDTEAFF.

The count of this clone is one. The rearrangement joins TRBV6-2 or TRBV6-3 to TRBJ2-1, with D uncertain. CDR1 is MNHEY and CDR2 is SVGEGT in the germline V gene. V was clipped by 6 bases and J by 1 base, with 10 bases between them. CDR3 length: 14 amino acids. The CDR3: CASSRSASYNEQFF. CDR3 DNA: TGTGCCAGCAGCCGAAGCGCTTCCTACAATGAGCAGTTCTTC.